The clone carrying this T cell receptor beta chain was observed once. Its specificity is not known. Profiling relied on immunoSEQ multiplex PCR, and the TCRdb table lists in-frame clones only, not all of them. The sample holds more than 9,000 clones, around four fifths seen once. This entry is derived from a study of follicular helper T cells after annual influenza vaccination. The overall study: Some donors were sampled over the 2013-2014, 2014-2015 and 2015-2016 vaccinations. Study results and limitations: Successive annual vaccinations recalled a recurrent oligoclonal ICOS+CD38+ cTfh response with influenza-specific clonotypes. ICOS+CD38+ cTfh clonality change tracked circulating plasmablast frequency change.

The J segment lost 2 bases and the V segment lost 2 bases, leaving 8 bases of the junction unmatched. There are 17 residues in the CDR3. The germline V gene has CDR1 SGHTA and CDR2 FQGNSA. The time point was: 2014-2015 season, 7 days after vaccination. Adults were given seasonal inactivated influenza vaccine, and blood CD4 subsets were sorted before and after vaccination. The material sequenced was CXCR5- memory CD4+ T cells sorted from blood, taken 7 days after influenza vaccination. This chain joins TRBV7-2 and TRBJ2-7; TRBD2 matches at 11 bases. The clonotype comes from an adult who received the influenza vaccine. CDR3 nucleotide sequence: TGTGCCAGCAGCTTATTCAGTAGCGGGGGGGGCGCCTACGAGCAGTACTTC. Encoded protein: CASSLFSSGGGAYEQYF. The entire variable domain, with the rest obtained from reference TRBV7-2 and TRBJ2-7, is as follows: GAGVSQSPSNKVTEKGKDVELRCDPISGHTALYWYRQSLGQGLEFLIYFQGNSAPDKSGLPSDRFSAERTGGSVSTLTIQRTQQEDSAVYLCASSLFSSGGGAYEQYFGPGTRLTVT.